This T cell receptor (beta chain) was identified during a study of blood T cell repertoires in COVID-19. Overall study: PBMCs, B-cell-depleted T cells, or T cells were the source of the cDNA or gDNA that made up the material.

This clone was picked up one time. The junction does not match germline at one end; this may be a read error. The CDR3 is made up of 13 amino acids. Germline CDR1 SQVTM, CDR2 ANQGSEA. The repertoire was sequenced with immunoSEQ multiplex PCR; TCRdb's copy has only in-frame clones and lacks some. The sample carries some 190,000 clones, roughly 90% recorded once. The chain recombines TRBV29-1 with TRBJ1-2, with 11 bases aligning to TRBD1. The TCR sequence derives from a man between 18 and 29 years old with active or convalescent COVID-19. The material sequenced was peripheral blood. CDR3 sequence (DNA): TGCAGCGTACGAGCCGGGACAGGGGGTCCGGACGACTTC. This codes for CSVRAGTGGPDDF.